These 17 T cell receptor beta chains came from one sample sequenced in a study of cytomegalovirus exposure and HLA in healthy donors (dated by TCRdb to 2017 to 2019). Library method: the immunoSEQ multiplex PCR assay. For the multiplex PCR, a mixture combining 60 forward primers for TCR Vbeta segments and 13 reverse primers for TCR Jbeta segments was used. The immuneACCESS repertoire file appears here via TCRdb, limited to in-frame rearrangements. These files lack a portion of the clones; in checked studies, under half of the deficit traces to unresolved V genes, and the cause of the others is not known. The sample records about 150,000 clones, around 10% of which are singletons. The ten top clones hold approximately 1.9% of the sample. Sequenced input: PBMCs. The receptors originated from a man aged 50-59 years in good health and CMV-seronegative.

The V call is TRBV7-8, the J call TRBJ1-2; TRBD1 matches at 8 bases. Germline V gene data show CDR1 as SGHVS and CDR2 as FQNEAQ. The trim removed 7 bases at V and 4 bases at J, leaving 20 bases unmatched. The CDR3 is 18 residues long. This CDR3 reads CASTPREGQVPDGYGYTF. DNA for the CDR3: TGTGCCAGCACCCCCCGAGAGGGACAGGTCCCCGATGGCTATGGCTACACCTTC.

CDR3 sequence: CASSPVSGMMNTEAFF. CDR3 nucleotides: TGTGCCAGCAGCCCTGTCTCAGGGATGATGAACACTGAAGCTTTCTTT. V gene TRBV7-9 combines with J gene TRBJ1-1, with D tentatively TRBD1 (5 bases). The CDR3 runs to 16 residues. CDR1 is SEHNR and CDR2 is FQNEAQ in the germline V gene (reference sequence). The V end lost 5 bases, the J end lost 0 bases, and 16 bases lay between the germline ends.

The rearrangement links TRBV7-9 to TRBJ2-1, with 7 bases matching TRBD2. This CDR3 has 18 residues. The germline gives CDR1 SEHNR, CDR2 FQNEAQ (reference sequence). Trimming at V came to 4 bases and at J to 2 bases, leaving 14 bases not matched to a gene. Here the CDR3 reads CASSSFGQRDDAYNEQFF. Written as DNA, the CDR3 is TGTGCCAGCAGCTCTTTCGGCCAGCGGGATGACGCCTACAATGAGCAGTTCTTC.

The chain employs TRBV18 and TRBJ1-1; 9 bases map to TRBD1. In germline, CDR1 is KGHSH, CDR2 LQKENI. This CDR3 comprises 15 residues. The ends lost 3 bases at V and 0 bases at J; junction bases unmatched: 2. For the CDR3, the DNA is TGTGCCAGCTCACCTCGGGACAGGGTGAACACTGAAGCTTTCTTT. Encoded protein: CASSPRDRVNTEAFF.

Written as DNA, the CDR3 is TGTGCCAGTAGTTTCGGGACAGCTGGACCCTACGAGCAGTACTTC. Amino acids: CASSFGTAGPYEQYF. The chain joins TRBV19 to TRBJ2-7, with 7 bases lining up with TRBD1. Germline V lookup: CDR1 LNHDA, CDR2 SQIVND (reference sequence). With 5 bases clipped from V and 2 bases from J, the junction kept 9 bases outside the gene matches. This CDR3 contains 15 residues.

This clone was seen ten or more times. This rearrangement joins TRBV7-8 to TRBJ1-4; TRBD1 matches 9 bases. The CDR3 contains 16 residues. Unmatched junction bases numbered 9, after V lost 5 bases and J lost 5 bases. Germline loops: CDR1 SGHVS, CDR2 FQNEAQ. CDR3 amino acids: CASSPRRGQGNEKLFF. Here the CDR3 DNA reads TGTGCCAGCAGCCCTCGGAGAGGACAGGGGAATGAAAAACTGTTTTTT.

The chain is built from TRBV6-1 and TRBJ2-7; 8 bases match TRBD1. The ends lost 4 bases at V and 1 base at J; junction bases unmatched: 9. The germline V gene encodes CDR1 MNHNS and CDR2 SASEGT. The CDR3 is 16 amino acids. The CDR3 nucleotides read TGTGCCAGCAGTGCCTCGACAGGGGACGGGTCCTACGAGCAGTACTTC. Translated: CASSASTGDGSYEQYF.

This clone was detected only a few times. The CDR3 nucleotides are TGCAGCGTTGCGGGGTCGACGGGGGCCTACGAGCAGTACTTC. Its translation: CSVAGSTGAYEQYF. This chain links TRBV29-1 with TRBJ2-7, with a weak D call TRBD2 (6 bases). Looked up from germline, CDR1 is SQVTM and CDR2 is ANQGSEA. This CDR3 spans 14 amino acids. The V and J ends lost 4 bases and 2 bases respectively, with 15 bases between them.

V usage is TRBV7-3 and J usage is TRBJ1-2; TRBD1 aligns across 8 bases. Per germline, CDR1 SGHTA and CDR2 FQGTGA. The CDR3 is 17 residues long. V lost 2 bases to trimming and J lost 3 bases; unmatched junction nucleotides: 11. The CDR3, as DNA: TGTGCCAGCAGCTTAGAGATTCCGGACAGGGTTCACTATGGCTACACCTTC. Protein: CASSLEIPDRVHYGYTF.

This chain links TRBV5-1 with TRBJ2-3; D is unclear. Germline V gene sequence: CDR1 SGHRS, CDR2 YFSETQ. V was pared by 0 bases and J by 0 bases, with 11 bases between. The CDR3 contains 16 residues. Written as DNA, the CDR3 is TGCGCCAGCAGCTTGGCTCAGAGGAGTAGCACAGATACGCAGTATTTT. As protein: CASSLAQRSSTDTQYF.

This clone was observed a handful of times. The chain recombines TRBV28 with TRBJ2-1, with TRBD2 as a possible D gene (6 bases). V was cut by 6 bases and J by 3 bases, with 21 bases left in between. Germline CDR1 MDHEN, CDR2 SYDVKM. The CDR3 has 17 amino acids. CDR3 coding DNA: TGTGCCAGCAGCGACCCATCGGGGGTGTCTATCTACAATGAGCAGTTCTTC. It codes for CASSDPSGVSIYNEQFF. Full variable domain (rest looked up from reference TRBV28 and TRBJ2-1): DVKVTQSSRYLVKRTGEKVFLECVQDMDHENMFWYRQDPGLGLRLIYFSYDVKMKEKGDIPEGYSVSREKKERFSLILESASTNQTSMYLCASSDPSGVSIYNEQFFGPGTRLTVL.

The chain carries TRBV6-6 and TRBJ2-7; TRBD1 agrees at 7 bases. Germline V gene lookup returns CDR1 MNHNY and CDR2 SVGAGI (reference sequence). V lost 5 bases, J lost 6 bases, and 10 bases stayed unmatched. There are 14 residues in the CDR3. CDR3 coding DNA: TGTGCCAGCAGTATCACAGGGGTGAGGGCCGAGCAGTACTTC. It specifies CASSITGVRAEQYF.

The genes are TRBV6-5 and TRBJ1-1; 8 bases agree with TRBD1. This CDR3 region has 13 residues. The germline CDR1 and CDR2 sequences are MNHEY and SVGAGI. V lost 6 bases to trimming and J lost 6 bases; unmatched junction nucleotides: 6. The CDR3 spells CASSFDRGPEAFF. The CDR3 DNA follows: TGTGCCAGCAGCTTCGACAGGGGCCCTGAAGCTTTCTTT.

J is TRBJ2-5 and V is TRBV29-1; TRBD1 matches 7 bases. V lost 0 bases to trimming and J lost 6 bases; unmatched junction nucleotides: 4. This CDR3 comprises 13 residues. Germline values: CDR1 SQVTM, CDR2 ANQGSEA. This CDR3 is CSVEEGGEKTQYF. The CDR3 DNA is TGCAGCGTTGAAGAAGGGGGCGAAAAGACCCAGTACTTC.

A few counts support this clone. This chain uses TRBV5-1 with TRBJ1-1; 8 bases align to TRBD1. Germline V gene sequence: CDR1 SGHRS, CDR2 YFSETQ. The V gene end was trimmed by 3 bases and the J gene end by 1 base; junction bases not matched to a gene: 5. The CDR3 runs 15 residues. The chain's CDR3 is CASSWAQGGNTEAFF. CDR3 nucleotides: TGCGCCAGCAGCTGGGCACAGGGGGGGAACACTGAAGCTTTCTTT.

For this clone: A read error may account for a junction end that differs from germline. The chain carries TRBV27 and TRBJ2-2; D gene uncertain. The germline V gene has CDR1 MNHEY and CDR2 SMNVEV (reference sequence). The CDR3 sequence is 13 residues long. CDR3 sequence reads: CASRFQNTGELFF. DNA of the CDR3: TGTGCCAGCCGTTTTCAGAACACCGGGGAGCTGTTTTTT.

The DNA of the CDR3 is TGTGCCAGCAGCTTGGCCGCACTAGCGGGGGACCCCTACAATGAGCAGTTCTTC. This codes for CASSLAALAGDPYNEQFF. This chain uses TRBV5-4 with TRBJ2-1; 11 nucleotides agree with TRBD2. Trimming removed 0 bases from V and 2 bases from J; junction bases left unmatched: 7. The CDR3 spans 18 residues. Germline V gene data show CDR1 as SGHNT and CDR2 as YYREEE (reference sequence).